This TCR beta chain was observed in a study of CD8+CD57+ T cells in acquired aplastic anemia. For CDR3 and TCR beta VDJ profiling, genomic DNA was the template used. MiXCR was run by TCRdb on the reads, yielding one entry per CDR3 protein. Of 250,000 to 350,000 distinct CDR3 sequences in the sample, 56% were seen once. Those patients picked for sequencing had displayed CD8+CD57+ cell expansion on flow cytometry. Trimming removed 6 bases from V and 6 bases from J; junction bases left unmatched: 7. The CDR3 runs 13 residues. CDR1 is ENHRY, CDR2 SYGVKD, per germline. This clonotype was obtained from a human donor with aplastic anemia. Sequenced sample: sorted CD4+, CD8+, or CD8+CD57+ T cells (not recorded which) from PBMCs. The J gene is TRBJ1-1, the V gene TRBV10-3; 7 bases map to TRBD1. The CDR3 coding sequence is TGTGCCATCAGGGGGGACAGAGTTTCTGAAGCTTTCTTT. Residues: CAIRGDRVSEAFF.